This TCR beta chain stems from a study of CD8 T cells in Susac syndrome. The V gene's germline CDR1 is MNHEY and CDR2 SMNVEV (reference sequence). This CDR3 comprises 13 residues. Trimming left V 8 bases short and J 5 bases short, with 14 bases between. RNA amounts of roughly 0.45 to 1 ug underwent reverse transcription with random hexamers. The amplification used immunoSEQ multiplex PCR on TCR beta CDR3; it spanned 54 Vbeta and 13 Jbeta. TCRdb redid the calling of the immunoSEQ multiplex PCR reads with MiXCR, one entry per CDR3 protein. The repertoire holds some 210,000 distinct CDR3 sequences, with less than 95% as singletons.

The genes are TRBV27 and TRBJ2-3; D is perhaps TRBD2 (7 bases). The source is a human donor with Susac syndrome. Sequenced material: CD4+ T cells from PBMCs. DNA for the CDR3: TGTGCCAGCTCAAAGGGGGAGGGAGATACGCAGTATTTT. Its protein is CASSKGEGDTQYF.